This T cell receptor (beta chain) comes out of a study of T-cell memory formation after mild COVID-19. On the study more broadly: Largely, the TCR clusters proved donor specific. Study outcomes and limitations: A second wave of clones peaked on day 37, and their SARS-CoV-2 specificity went unconfirmed.

A word on this clonotype: Its antigen is unknown.

cDNA libraries for TCR alpha and TCR beta, carrying sample barcodes and UMIs, came from 5'RACE with constant-segment primers. TCRdb re-derived calls from the 5' RACE reads in MiXCR, one entry per CDR3 protein. The sample includes about 200,000 distinct CDR3 sequences, around 9.5% of them seen just once. The germline CDR1 and CDR2 sequences are DFQATT and SNEGSKA (reference sequence). Unmatched junction bases numbered 11, after V lost 6 bases and J lost 4 bases. The CDR3 has 14 amino acids. The TCR originated in a man aged 18 to 29 who had mild COVID-19 (a few samples of this study predate the infection). Cell type and time point are not known. The source material was PBMCs or a T cell subset sorted from them (not recorded which). This chain uses TRBV20-1 with TRBJ2-5, with 7 bases fitting TRBD1. CDR3 DNA sequence: TGCAGTGCCTCGGGTCGGGGACAGAGAGAGACCCAGTACTTC. Translated: CSASGRGQRETQYF.